This TCR beta chain was captured in a study of spatial heterogeneity in lung cancer. TCRdb ran MiXCR on the 5' RACE reads and lists one entry per CDR3 protein. The sample lists about 40,000 distinct CDR3 sequences, 4% to 6% occurring once. Described time point: sample taken at primary tumor resection. Frozen PBMC, nontumor lung or tumor provided whole RNA, which was sequenced unsorted. Samples were obtained from approximately 72 donors, all untreated early-stage non-small cell lung cancer patients. This clonotype has just a few counts. Germline CDR1 reads SGHVS; CDR2 reads FQNEAQ. CDR3 size: 17 residues. V lost 4 bases and J 4 bases, leaving 20 bases between the germline ends.

The V gene is TRBV7-8, the J gene TRBJ2-1, with a possible D match to TRBD2 (5 bases). This receptor was obtained from a female donor with early-stage non-small cell lung cancer. Sequences were derived from PBMCs, sampled at surgery. CDR3 nucleotide sequence: TGTGCCAGCAGCTCTTTCGGCCGGGGTAGTAGTTACAATGAGCAGTTCTTC. Its translation is CASSSFGRGSSYNEQFF.